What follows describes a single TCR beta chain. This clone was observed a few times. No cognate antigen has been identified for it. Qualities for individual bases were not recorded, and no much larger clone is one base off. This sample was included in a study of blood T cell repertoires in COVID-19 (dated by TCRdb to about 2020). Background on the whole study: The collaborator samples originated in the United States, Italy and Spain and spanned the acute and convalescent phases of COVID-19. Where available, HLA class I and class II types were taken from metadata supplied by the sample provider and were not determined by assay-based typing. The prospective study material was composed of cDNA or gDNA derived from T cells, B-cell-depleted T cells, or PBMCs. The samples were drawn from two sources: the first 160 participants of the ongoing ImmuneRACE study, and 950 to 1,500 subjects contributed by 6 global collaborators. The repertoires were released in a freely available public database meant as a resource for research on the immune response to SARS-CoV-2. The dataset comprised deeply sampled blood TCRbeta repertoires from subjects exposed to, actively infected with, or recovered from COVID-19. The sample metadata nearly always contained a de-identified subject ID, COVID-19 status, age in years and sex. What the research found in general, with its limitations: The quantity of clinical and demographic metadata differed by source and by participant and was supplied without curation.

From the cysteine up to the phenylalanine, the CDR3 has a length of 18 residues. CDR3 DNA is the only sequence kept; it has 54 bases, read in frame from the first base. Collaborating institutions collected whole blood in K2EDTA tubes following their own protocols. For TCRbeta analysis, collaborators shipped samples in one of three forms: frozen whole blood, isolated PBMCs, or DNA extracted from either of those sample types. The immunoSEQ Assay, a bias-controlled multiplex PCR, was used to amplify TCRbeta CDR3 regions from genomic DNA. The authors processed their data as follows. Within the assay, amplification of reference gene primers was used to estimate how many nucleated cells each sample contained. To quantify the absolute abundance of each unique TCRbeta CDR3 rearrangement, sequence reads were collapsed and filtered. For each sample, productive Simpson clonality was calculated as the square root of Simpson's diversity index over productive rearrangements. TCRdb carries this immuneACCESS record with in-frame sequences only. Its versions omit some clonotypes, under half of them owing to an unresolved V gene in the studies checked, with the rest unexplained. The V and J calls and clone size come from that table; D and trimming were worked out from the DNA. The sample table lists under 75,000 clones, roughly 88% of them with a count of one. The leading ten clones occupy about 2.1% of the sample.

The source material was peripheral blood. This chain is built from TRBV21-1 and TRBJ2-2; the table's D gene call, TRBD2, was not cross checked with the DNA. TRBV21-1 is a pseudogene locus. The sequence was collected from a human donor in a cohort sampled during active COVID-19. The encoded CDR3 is CASSKEENGETNTGELFF. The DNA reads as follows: TGTGCCAGCAGCAAAGAAGAAAACGGGGAAACCAACACCGGGGAGCTGTTTTTT.